What follows are 10 T cell receptor beta chains derived from one specimen sequenced in a study of OX40 agonist ivuxolimab in advanced cancers. Clones were sequenced by immunoSEQ multiplex PCR, and TCRdb holds only the in-frame ones, with some missing. The sample lists about 54,000 clones, around 89% seen once, with 1.4% in the top ten. The sample consisted of CD4+ or CD8+ T cells sorted from blood, taken in a trial of the OX40 agonist ivuxolimab. All receptors come from an adult with an advanced solid tumor such as melanoma, head and neck, liver or kidney cancer.

The chain combines TRBV6-5 with TRBJ1-4; TRBD1 matches 8 bases. Germline-derived CDR1 and CDR2 are MNHEY and SVGAGI. V gave up 5 bases and J gave up 9 bases; unmatched junction bases: 8. The CDR3 contains 14 residues. The CDR3 bases are TGTGCCAGCAGTGACAGGGGTTCAGCTAAAAAACTGTTTTTT. Translation: CASSDRGSAKKLFF.

The chain is built from TRBV11-2 and TRBJ2-7, with 12 bases matching TRBD1. Germline CDR1 is SGHAT and CDR2 is FQNNGV. This CDR3 comprises 15 residues. After removal of 8 bases from V and 4 bases from J, the junction contained 9 bases not matched to a gene. The CDR3 coding sequence is TGTGCCAGCTGTACGGGGACAGGGGGCTTATACGAGCAGTACTTC. Encoded protein: CASCTGTGGLYEQYF.

The J gene is TRBJ2-5, the V gene TRBV30; 8 bases align to TRBD2. The ends lost 3 bases at V and 5 bases at J; junction bases unmatched: 11. Germline-derived CDR1 and CDR2 are GTSNPN and SVGIG (reference sequence). The CDR3 is 15 residues long. CDR3 in DNA: TGTGCCTGGAGGAATCCGGGACTAGTTTCCGAGACCCAGTACTTC. Amino acid sequence: CAWRNPGLVSETQYF.

This clone was counted a few times. This chain joins TRBV30 and TRBJ1-1; possible D gene TRBD1, 5 bases. Germline-derived CDR1 and CDR2 are GTSNPN and SVGIG (reference sequence). This CDR3 spans 13 amino acids. The V end lost 0 bases, the J end lost 5 bases, and 10 bases lay between the germline ends. CDR3 sequence reads: CAWSVPGGTEAFF. For the CDR3, the DNA is TGTGCCTGGAGTGTACCGGGGGGTACTGAAGCTTTCTTT.

The J gene is TRBJ2-7, the V gene TRBV5-4; 8 positions agree with TRBD2. The V gene end was trimmed by 2 bases and the J gene end by 2 bases; junction bases not matched to a gene: 9. CDR1 is SGHNT and CDR2 is YYREEE in the germline V gene (reference sequence). This CDR3 is 16 amino acids long. In DNA, the CDR3 is TGTGCCAGCAGCTTAATTTCCGGGGGGGCCACCTACGAGCAGTACTTC. Its protein is CASSLISGGATYEQYF.

The V and J genes are TRBV14 and TRBJ2-7, with TRBD2 matching over 8 bases. Germline V gene data show CDR1 as SGHDN and CDR2 as FVKESK. The CDR3 has 16 residues. The V segment lost 3 bases and the J segment 5 bases; nucleotides outside the gene matches: 12. Here the CDR3 reads CASSQISYGGDDEQYF. The CDR3 bases are TGTGCCAGCAGCCAGATCTCTTACGGGGGGGACGACGAGCAGTACTTC.

The table lists this clone with a count of one. V is TRBV27 and J is TRBJ1-6; D remains unclear. The CDR3 is 12 amino acids. Trimming took 5 bases from V and 6 from J, leaving 5 bases between them. Germline V lookup: CDR1 MNHEY, CDR2 SMNVEV (reference sequence). This CDR3 reads CASSRVNSPLHF. CDR3 coding DNA: TGTGCCAGCAGTCGAGTTAATTCACCCCTCCACTTT.

This chain joins TRBV2 and TRBJ2-2; 11 bases align to TRBD1. Germline assignment: CDR1 SNHLY and CDR2 FYNNEI. V lost 6 bases to trimming and J lost 7 bases; unmatched junction nucleotides: 4. The CDR3 contains 14 residues. This CDR3 is CASRGTGGFGELFF. CDR3 DNA: TGTGCCAGCAGGGGGACAGGGGGGTTCGGGGAGCTGTTTTTT.

This sequence joins TRBV7-9 and TRBJ1-1; D is unclear. The CDR3 length is 16 residues. V dropped 2 bases and J dropped 1 base, with 14 bases sitting between them. Germline V gene lookup returns CDR1 SEHNR and CDR2 FQNEAQ (reference sequence). The CDR3 is CASSLRVNIPNTEAFF. Written as DNA, the CDR3 is TGTGCCAGCAGCTTAAGGGTGAACATCCCGAACACTGAAGCTTTCTTT.

This clone has a single count. V gene TRBV5-1 combines with J gene TRBJ1-1, with 7 bases that match TRBD1. V lost 3 bases and J lost 4; bases outside the gene matches: 9. This CDR3 region has 15 residues. In germline, CDR1 is SGHRS, CDR2 YFSETQ. CDR3 region: CASSSTGTLGTEAFF. CDR3 nucleotides: TGCGCCAGCAGCTCGACAGGGACCTTAGGCACTGAAGCTTTCTTT.